The entry that follows covers one T cell receptor beta chain sequence. Its antigen is currently not known. The sample holds no much larger clone one base away, and base qualities are not on file. Here V drops 0 bases and J drops 0 bases, and the junction holds 8 bases not matched to any gene. The germline V gene encodes CDR1 MNHEY and CDR2 SMNVEV (reference sequence). The CDR3 goes from the cysteine to the phenylalanine over 18 residues. The sequence is cut down to CDR3 DNA, 54 bases in frame from base 1. This specimen belongs to a study of OX40 agonist ivuxolimab in advanced cancers. As for the study more broadly: The costimulatory receptor OX40 (CD134) was targeted by ivuxolimab, a fully human IgG2 agonistic monoclonal antibody. Intravenous ivuxolimab was administered to patients every 2 weeks at six dose levels: 0.01, 0.1, 0.3, 1.5, 3 and 10 mg/kg. Of the roughly 52 dose-escalation patients, hepatocellular carcinoma was present in roughly 19, melanoma in roughly 15, renal cell carcinoma in 9 and head and neck cancer in 9. A male proportion of roughly 80% and a mean age of 60 years, ranging from about 20 to 79, were recorded for the dose-escalation cohort. Patients were allowed to have had prior anti-PD-1, anti-PD-L1 or anti-CTLA-4 therapy, and roughly 40% of the dose-escalation patients had previously received checkpoint inhibitors. Partial responses occurred in three dose-escalation patients, of whom one had hepatocellular carcinoma and two had cutaneous melanoma. Peripheral TCRbeta sequencing aimed to test whether ivuxolimab altered TCR sequence diversity and caused clonal T-cell expansion. The monotherapy dose-escalation portion (N of about 52 patients) of the phase I ivuxolimab trial is reported in the paper.

The trial excluded patients who had a history of autoimmune disease or were on systemic immunosuppression. Peripheral blood for TCR sequencing was drawn from every dose cohort at baseline, at cycle 4 day 1 and at cycle 7 day 1. The samples were drawn from a first-in-human, open-label, multicenter phase I dose-escalation trial of ivuxolimab. Adults with locally advanced or metastatic head and neck squamous cell, hepatocellular, melanoma or renal cell carcinoma were enrolled in the trial. Before TCR sequencing, CD4+ T cells and CD8+ T cells from peripheral blood were sorted into separate populations. For sequencing of the TCRbeta CDR3 region, genomic DNA was extracted from the sorted cells. TCRbeta CDR3 regions were sequenced using the immunoSEQ Assay. What TCRdb holds here is the immuneACCESS table cut down to in-frame rearrangements. Part of the clones is not present; checked against another copy, under half of the missing clones reflect an unresolved V gene, and the others are unexplained. Recorded for this sample are almost 80,000 clones; roughly four fifths of them occurred a single time. The biggest ten clones account for about 25% of the sample.

Results the study describes overall, beyond this receptor: In the 0.1-3.0 mg/kg groups, partial responders were among the patients with the lowest normalized peripheral clonal expansion, particularly in CD8+ T cells. Antigen specificity was not determined for the clonally expanded peripheral T cells. After ivuxolimab, CD8+ T cells had more expanded clones than CD4+ T cells on average. At doses of 0.1 to 3.0 mg/kg, clonal expansion of both CD4+ and CD8+ blood T cells was observed from baseline to week 6. Low levels of normalized T-cell clonal expansion were also seen in some nonresponding patients.

The TCR was taken from an adult with an advanced solid tumor such as melanoma, head and neck, liver or kidney cancer. Sequencing was performed on CD4+ or CD8+ T cells sorted from blood, taken in a trial of the OX40 agonist ivuxolimab. The chain is encoded by TRBV27 joined to TRBJ1-5; 7 central nucleotides agree with TRBD1. CDR3 loop: CASSLSGGASYSNQPQHF. The DNA sequence is given as TGTGCCAGCAGTTTATCAGGGGGCGCCTCCTATAGCAATCAGCCCCAGCATTTT.